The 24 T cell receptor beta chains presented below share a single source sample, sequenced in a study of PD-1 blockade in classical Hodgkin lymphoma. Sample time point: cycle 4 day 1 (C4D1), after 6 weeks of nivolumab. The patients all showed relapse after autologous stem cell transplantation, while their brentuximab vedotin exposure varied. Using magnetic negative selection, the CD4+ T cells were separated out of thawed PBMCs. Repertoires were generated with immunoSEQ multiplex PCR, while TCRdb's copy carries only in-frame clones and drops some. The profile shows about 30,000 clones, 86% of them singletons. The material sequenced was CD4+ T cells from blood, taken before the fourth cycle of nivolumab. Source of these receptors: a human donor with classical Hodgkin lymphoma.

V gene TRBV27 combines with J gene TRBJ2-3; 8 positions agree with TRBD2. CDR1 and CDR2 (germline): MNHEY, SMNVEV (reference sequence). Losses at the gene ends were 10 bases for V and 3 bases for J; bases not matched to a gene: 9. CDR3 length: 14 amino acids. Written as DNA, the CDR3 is TGTGCCACCCGGCGCGGGGGGTGGACAGATACGCAGTATTTT. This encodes CATRRGGWTDTQYF.

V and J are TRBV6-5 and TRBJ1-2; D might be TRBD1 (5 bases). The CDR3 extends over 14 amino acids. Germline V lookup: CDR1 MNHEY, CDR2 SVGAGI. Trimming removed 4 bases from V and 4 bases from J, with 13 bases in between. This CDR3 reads CASSWTPDTYGYTF. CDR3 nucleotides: TGTGCCAGCAGTTGGACCCCGGACACCTATGGCTACACCTTC.

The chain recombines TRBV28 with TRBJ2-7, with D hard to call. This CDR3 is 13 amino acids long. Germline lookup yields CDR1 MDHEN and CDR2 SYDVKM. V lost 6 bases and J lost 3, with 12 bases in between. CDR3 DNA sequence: TGTGCCAGCAGCCCCCCAGAGCGCTACGAGCAGTACTTC. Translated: CASSPPERYEQYF.

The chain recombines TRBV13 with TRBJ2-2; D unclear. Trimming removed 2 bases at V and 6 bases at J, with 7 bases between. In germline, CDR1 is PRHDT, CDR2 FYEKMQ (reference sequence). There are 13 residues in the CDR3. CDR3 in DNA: TGTGCCAGCAGCTTATATGGTCCCGGGGAGCTGTTTTTT. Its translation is CASSLYGPGELFF.

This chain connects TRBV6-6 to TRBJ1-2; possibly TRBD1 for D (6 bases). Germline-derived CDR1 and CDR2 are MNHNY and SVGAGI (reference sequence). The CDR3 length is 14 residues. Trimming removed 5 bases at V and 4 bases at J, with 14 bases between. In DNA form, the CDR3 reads TGTGCCAGCAGTGAGAGGGACATACCCTATGGCTACACCTTC. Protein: CASSERDIPYGYTF.

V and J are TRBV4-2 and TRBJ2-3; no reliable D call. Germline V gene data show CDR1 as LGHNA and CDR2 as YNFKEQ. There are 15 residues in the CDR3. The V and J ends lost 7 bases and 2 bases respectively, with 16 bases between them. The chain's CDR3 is CASTTCGSYTDTQYF. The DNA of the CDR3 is TGTGCCAGCACGACTTGCGGAAGTTACACAGATACGCAGTATTTT.

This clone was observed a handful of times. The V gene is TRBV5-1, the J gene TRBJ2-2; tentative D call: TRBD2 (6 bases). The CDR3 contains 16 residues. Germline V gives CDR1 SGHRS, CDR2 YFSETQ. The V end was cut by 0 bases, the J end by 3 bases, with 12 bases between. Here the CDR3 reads CASSLVAGTYTGELFF. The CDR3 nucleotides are TGCGCCAGCAGCTTGGTCGCGGGGACTTACACCGGGGAGCTGTTTTTT. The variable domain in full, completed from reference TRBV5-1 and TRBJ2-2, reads KAGVTQTPRYLIKTRGQQVTLSCSPISGHRSVSWYQQTPGQGLQFLFEYFSETQRNKGNFPGRFSGRQFSNSRSEMNVSTLELGDSALYLCASSLVAGTYTGELFFGEGSRLTVL.

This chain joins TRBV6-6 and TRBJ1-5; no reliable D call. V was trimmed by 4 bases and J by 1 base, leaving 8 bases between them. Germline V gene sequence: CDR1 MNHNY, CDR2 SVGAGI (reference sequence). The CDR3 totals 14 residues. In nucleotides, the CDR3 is TGTGCCAGCAGTTTCATGGGCAGCAATCAGCCCCAGCATTTT. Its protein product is CASSFMGSNQPQHF.

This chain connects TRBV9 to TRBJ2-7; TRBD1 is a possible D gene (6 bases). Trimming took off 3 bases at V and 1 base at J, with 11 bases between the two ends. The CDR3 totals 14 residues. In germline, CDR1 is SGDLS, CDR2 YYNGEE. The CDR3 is CASSATTGSYEQYF. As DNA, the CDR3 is TGTGCCAGCAGCGCAACGACAGGTTCCTACGAGCAGTACTTC.

In DNA, the CDR3 is TGTGCCAGCAGCTCCACAAAGCAAGCGGGGGGATACAATGAGCAGTTCTTC. Translating it yields CASSSTKQAGGYNEQFF. The rearrangement uses TRBV7-9 and TRBJ2-1; 9 bases are shared with TRBD2. The CDR3 has 17 residues. Losses at the gene ends were 4 bases for V and 4 bases for J; bases not matched to a gene: 11. Germline assignment: CDR1 SEHNR and CDR2 FQNEAQ (reference sequence). Combining the CDR3 with reference TRBV7-9 and TRBJ2-1 gives the whole variable domain DTGVSQNPRHKITKRGQNVTFRCDPISEHNRLYWYRQTLGQGPEFLTYFQNEAQLEKSRLLSDRFSAERPKGSFSTLEIQRTEQGDSAMYLCASSSTKQAGGYNEQFFGPGTRLTVL.

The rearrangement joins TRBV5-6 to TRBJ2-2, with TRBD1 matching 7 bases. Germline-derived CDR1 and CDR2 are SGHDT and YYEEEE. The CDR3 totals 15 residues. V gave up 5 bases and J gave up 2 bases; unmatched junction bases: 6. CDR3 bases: TGTGCCAGCAGGGCAGGGGGAAGAAACACCGGGGAGCTGTTTTTT. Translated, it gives CASRAGGRNTGELFF.

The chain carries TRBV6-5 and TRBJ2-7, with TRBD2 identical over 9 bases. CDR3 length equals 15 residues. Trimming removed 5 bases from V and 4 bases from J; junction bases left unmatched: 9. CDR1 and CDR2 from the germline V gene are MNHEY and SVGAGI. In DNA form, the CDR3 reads TGTGCCAGCAGTACCCGGGGTAGCGGGAGTTACGAGCAGTACTTC. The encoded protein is CASSTRGSGSYEQYF.

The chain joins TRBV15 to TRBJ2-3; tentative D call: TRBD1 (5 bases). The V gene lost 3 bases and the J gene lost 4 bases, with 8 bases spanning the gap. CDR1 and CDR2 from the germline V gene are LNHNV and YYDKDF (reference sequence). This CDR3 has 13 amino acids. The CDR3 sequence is CATSSQGPDTQYF. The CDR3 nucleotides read TGTGCCACCAGCAGCCAGGGTCCAGATACGCAGTATTTT.

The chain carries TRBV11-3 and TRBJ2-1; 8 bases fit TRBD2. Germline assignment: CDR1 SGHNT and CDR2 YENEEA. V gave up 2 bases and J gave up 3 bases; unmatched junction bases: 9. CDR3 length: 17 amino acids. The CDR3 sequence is CASSLNSKTSGYNEQFF. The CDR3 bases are TGTGCCAGCAGCTTAAATTCGAAAACTAGCGGCTACAATGAGCAGTTCTTC.

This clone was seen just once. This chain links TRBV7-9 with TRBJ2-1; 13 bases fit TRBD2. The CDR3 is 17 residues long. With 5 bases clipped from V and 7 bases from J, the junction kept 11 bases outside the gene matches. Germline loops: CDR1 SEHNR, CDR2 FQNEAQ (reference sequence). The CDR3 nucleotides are TGTGCCAGCAGCACCACCCGGTTACTAGCGGGGGGGAATGAGCAGTTCTTC. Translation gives CASSTTRLLAGGNEQFF.

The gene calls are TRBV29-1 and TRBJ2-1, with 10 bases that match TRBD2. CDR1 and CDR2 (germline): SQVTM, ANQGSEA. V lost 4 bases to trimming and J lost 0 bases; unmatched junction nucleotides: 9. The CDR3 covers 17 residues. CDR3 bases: TGCAGCGTTGTCCTAGCGGGGGTGTTAAGCTCCTACAATGAGCAGTTCTTC. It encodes CSVVLAGVLSSYNEQFF.

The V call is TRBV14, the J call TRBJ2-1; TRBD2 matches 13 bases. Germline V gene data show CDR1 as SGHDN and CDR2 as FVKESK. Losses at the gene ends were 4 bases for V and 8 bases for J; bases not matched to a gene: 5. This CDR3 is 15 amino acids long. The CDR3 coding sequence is TGTGCCAGCAGCCTACTAGCGGGGGGGACCTATGAGCAGTTCTTC. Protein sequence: CASSLLAGGTYEQFF.

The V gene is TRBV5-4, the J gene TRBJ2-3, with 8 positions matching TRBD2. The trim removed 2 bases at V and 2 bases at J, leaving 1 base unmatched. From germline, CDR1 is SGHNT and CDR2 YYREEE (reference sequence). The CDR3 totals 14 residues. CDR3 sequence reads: CASSFSGVTDTQYF. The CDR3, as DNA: TGTGCCAGCAGCTTTAGCGGGGTCACAGATACGCAGTATTTT.

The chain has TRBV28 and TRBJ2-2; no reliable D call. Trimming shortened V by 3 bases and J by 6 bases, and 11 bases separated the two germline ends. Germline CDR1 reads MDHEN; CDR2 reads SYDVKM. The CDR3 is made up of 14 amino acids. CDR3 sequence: CASSLGSRPGELFF. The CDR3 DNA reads TGTGCCAGCAGTTTGGGTTCCAGGCCCGGGGAGCTGTTTTTT.

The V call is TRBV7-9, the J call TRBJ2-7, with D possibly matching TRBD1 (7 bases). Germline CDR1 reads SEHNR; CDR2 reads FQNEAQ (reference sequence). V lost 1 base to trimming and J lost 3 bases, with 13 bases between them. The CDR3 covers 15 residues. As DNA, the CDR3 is TGTGCCAGCAGCTTAGTTGGAGGGGGCTTCTACGAGCAGTACTTC. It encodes CASSLVGGGFYEQYF.

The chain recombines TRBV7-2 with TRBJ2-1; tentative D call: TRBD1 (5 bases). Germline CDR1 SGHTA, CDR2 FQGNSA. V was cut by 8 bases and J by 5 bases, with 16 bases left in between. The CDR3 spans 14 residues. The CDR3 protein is CASSQMRTNNEQFF. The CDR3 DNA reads TGTGCCAGCTCGCAGATGAGGACAAACAATGAGCAGTTCTTC.

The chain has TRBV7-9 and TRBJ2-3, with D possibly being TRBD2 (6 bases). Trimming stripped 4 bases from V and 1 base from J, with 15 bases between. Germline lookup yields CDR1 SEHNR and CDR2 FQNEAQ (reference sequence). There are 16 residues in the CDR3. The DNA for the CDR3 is TGTGCCAGCAGCTCCGGGACTTCCTGGGGCACAGATACGCAGTATTTT. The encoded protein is CASSSGTSWGTDTQYF.

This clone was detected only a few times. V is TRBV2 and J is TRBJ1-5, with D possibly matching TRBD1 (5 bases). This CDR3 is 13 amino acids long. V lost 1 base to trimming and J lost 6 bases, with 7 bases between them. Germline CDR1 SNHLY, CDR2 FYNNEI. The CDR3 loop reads CASSEGGSQPQHF. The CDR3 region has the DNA TGTGCCAGCAGTGAAGGGGGGTCTCAGCCCCAGCATTTT.

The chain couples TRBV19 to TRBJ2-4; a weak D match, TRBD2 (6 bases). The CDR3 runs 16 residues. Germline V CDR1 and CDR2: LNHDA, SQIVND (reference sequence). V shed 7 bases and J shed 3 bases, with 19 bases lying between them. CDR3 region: CASMGGEALGKNIQYF. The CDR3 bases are TGTGCCAGTATGGGGGGTGAGGCTTTGGGCAAAAACATTCAGTACTTC.